The T cell receptor beta chain described here comes from a study of blood T cell repertoires in COVID-19 (dated by TCRdb to 2018 to 2020). About the investigation overall: Samples from collaborators originated in the United States, Italy and Spain and spanned both the acute and convalescent phases of COVID-19. Where HLA class I and class II types were available, the types were taken from metadata supplied by the sample provider, not from assay-based typing. Sample metadata almost always included a de-identified subject ID, COVID-19 status, age in years and sex. Subjects who had been exposed to COVID-19, were actively infected with it, or had recovered from it provided the deeply sampled blood TCRbeta repertoires that made up the dataset. The material from the prospective study consisted of cDNA or gDNA derived from T cells, B-cell-depleted T cells, or PBMCs. The samples were drawn from two sources: the first 160 participants of the ongoing ImmuneRACE study, and about 1,300 subjects contributed by 6 global collaborators. A freely available public database, intended as a resource for researchers studying the immune response to SARS-CoV-2, is where the repertoires were released. Paper-wide results and their limitations: Clinical and demographic metadata were provided uncurated, with the amount varying by source and participant.

Of note for this clone: Its recognized antigen is unknown. Base qualities were left out, and no much larger clone turns up one base away.

Participants in the prospective study were enrolled through a virtual design, were aged about 18 to 100 years, and lived in about 25 United States geographic areas. Cohort assignment in the prospective study relied on participant-reported clinical history from a screening survey and a study questionnaire. For ImmuneRACE Cohort 3, a participant was defined as recovered based on two consecutive negative NP/OP PCR tests, clearance by a healthcare professional, or resolution of symptoms. Mobile phlebotomists in the prospective study collected whole blood, serum and a nasopharyngeal or oropharyngeal swab from every participant. Additional blood draws and questionnaires over an approximately 2-month period could optionally be provided by prospective study participants. Blood samples from the prospective study were shipped frozen or at room temperature prior to DNA extraction. Trimmed from V: 3 bases; trimmed from J: 1 base; junction bases lacking a gene match: 3. In the germline V gene (reference sequence), CDR1 corresponds to DFQATT and CDR2 to SNEGSKA. The CDR3 contains 14 residues, cysteine and phenylalanine counted. The sequence is cut down to CDR3 DNA, 42 bases in frame from base 1.

The immunoSEQ Assay, a bias-controlled multiplex PCR, was used to amplify TCRbeta CDR3 regions from genomic DNA. On the study's bioinformatics: The number of nucleated cells in each sample was estimated by amplification of reference gene primers within the assay. To quantify the absolute abundance of each unique TCRbeta CDR3 rearrangement, sequence reads were collapsed and filtered. For each sample, productive Simpson clonality was calculated by taking the square root of Simpson's diversity index across productive rearrangements. Entries here come from immuneACCESS through TCRdb and include only in-frame sequences with V and J called. Some clones fail to appear in such tables; in the studies checked, an unresolved V gene covers under half of the shortfall, and the cause of the remainder is unknown. V and J calls and clone size are as listed in that table; D and trimming were resolved from the DNA. Within this sample are approximately 190,000 clones, with about 86% of them counted one time only. Over 6.5% of the sample rests with the top ten.

The sample comprised PBMCs or T cells enriched from blood (not recorded which). The clonotype originates from a middle-aged man who had recovered from COVID-19. This chain is built from TRBV20-1 and TRBJ2-3; 8 bases in the junction line up with TRBD2. At the DNA level, the sequence is TGCAGTGCTAGTAGCGGGACTGGCACAGATACGCAGTATTTT. The translation is CSASSGTGTDTQYF.